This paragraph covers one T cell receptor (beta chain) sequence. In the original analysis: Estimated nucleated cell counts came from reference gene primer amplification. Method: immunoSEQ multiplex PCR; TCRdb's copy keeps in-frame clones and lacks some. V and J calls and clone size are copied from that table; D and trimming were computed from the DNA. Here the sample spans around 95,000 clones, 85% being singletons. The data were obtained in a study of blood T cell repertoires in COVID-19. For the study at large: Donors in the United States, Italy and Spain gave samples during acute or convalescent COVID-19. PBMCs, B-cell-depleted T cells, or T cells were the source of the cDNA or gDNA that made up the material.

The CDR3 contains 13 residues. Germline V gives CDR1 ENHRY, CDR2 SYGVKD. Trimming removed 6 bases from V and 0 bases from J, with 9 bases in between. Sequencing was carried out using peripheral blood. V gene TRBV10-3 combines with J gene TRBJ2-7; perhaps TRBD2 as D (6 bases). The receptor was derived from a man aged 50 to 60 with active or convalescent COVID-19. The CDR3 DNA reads TGTGCCATCAGAGTGGGGGGCTCCTACGAGCAGTACTTC. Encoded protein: CAIRVGGSYEQYF.